This record covers a single T cell receptor (beta chain). Its antigen is still unknown. The data were obtained in a study of neurological immune-mediated disorders. The germline gives CDR1 LNHNV, CDR2 YYDKDF (reference sequence). The CDR3 has 13 residues. Trimming at V came to 2 bases and at J to 8 bases, leaving 2 bases not matched to a gene. The cDNA was produced through 5'RACE with 10-nucleotide random UMIs. TCRdb re-analysed the 5' RACE reads in MiXCR, keeping a single row per CDR3 protein. The repertoire holds roughly 100,000 distinct CDR3 sequences, with around 3.5% as singletons. The study's findings and limits: No sharing of CDR3 amino acid sequences was observed among expanded clones across subjects, suggesting private repertoires in all groups.

The chain links TRBV15 to TRBJ2-1, with TRBD2 identical over 8 bases. This clonotype was obtained from a woman aged 50 to 60 with multiple sclerosis. What was sequenced was PBMCs. The CDR3 sequence is CATSRKTSDEQFF. The CDR3 region has the DNA TGTGCCACCAGCAGAAAGACTAGCGATGAGCAGTTCTTC.